The sequence of this T cell receptor beta chain was determined in a study of shared clonotypes between healthy human individuals. Study results and caveats: Blood was the only sampled material, and tissue repertoires likely differ.

Sequencing was performed on unsorted PBMC DNA using ten immunoSEQ deep assay plates. The data were produced by immunoSEQ multiplex PCR, yet TCRdb's version contains in-frame clones alone and is incomplete. The sample holds 450,000 to 500,000 clones, around 85% seen once. Recent acute infections and vaccinations were absent in the healthy HIV-negative adult donors. The CDR3 consists of 13 residues. The V gene's germline CDR1 is SGHRS and CDR2 YFSETQ. As concerns this clone: What it binds is not known.

The sequenced sample consisted of PBMCs. This receptor was taken from a woman in her 40s in good health. Some clones in this sample may be carry-over from other donors' samples. This chain uses TRBV5-1 with TRBJ1-3; D gene ambiguous. The J call is in doubt because the DNA end fits TRBJ2-2 better. The CDR3 region is CASSLADTGELFF. The CDR3 nucleotides are TGCGCCAGCAGCTTGGCAGATACCGGGGAGCTGTTTTTT.